These 27 T cell receptor beta chains were sequenced from one sample in a study of T cells in narcolepsy. Sequenced by immunoSEQ multiplex PCR; TCRdb stores in-frame clones only, minus some. The data hold about 21,000 clones, with about 91% observed a single time. Input material: CD45RA- memory CD4+ T cells from PBMCs. The receptors were gathered from a human donor with narcolepsy.

This chain joins TRBV21-1 and TRBJ1-5. TRBV21-1 is recorded as a pseudogene. The CDR3 is made up of 16 amino acids. The CDR3 sequence is CASSKEGGAGNQPQHF. In nucleotides, the CDR3 is TGTGCCAGCAGCAAAGAGGGGGGGGCAGGCAATCAGCCCCAGCATTTT.

The rearrangement uses TRBV9 and TRBJ2-1; 10 nucleotides agree with TRBD1. V trimming: 4 bases; J trimming: 9 bases; junction bases outside the gene matches: 10. The CDR3 extends over 15 amino acids. Germline V gene data show CDR1 as SGDLS and CDR2 as YYNGEE. CDR3 DNA: TGTGCCAGCAGCACCGGGACAGGGGCCGCGGGTGAGCAGTTCTTC. This encodes CASSTGTGAAGEQFF.

This chain links TRBV5-1 with TRBJ1-1, with D perhaps matching TRBD1 (5 bases). V gave up 3 bases and J gave up 5 bases, with 17 bases separating them. CDR3 size: 15 residues. CDR1 is SGHRS and CDR2 is YFSETQ in the germline V gene. CDR3 sequence reads: CASSSEPAGGTEAFF. Here the CDR3 DNA reads TGCGCCAGCAGCTCGGAGCCGGCGGGGGGGACTGAAGCTTTCTTT.

The chain combines TRBV9 with TRBJ2-2, with 12 positions matching TRBD2. CDR3 length: 18 residues. J lost 1 base, V lost 1 base, and 5 bases had no gene match. Looked up from germline, CDR1 is SGDLS and CDR2 is YYNGEE. CDR3 DNA: TGTGCCAGCAGCGTACGACTAGCGGGAGTTGGGAACACCGGGGAGCTGTTTTTT. Its translation: CASSVRLAGVGNTGELFF.

This sequence joins TRBV7-8 and TRBJ2-7; a weak D match, TRBD2 (5 bases). The CDR3 loop spans 14 amino acids. Germline-derived CDR1 and CDR2 are SGHVS and FQNEAQ. V lost 0 bases, J lost 2 bases, and 8 bases lay in between. The CDR3 DNA reads as TGTGCCAGCAGCTTAGCGACGGAGGCCTACGAGCAGTACTTC. It yields the protein CASSLATEAYEQYF.

The rearrangement uses TRBV19 and TRBJ1-1; TRBD1 is a possible D gene (5 bases). The ends were cut back, 3 bases at V and 1 base at J, with 18 bases in the middle. The CDR3 consists of 17 residues. Germline values: CDR1 LNHDA, CDR2 SQIVND (reference sequence). CDR3 protein: CASSIEGRTGRNTEAFF. The CDR3 DNA reads as TGTGCCAGTAGTATTGAGGGCCGCACGGGGCGGAACACTGAAGCTTTCTTT.

For the CDR3, the DNA is TGCGCCAGCAGCTTTAAAGGGGATACTGAAGCTTTCTTT. Translation gives CASSFKGDTEAFF. This chain joins TRBV5-1 and TRBJ1-1, with TRBD1 as a possible D gene (5 bases). The CDR3 is 13 residues long. The germline V and J ends were trimmed by 2 bases and 5 bases, with 10 bases remaining between them. Looked up from germline, CDR1 is SGHRS and CDR2 is YFSETQ.

The gene calls are TRBV14 and TRBJ2-1; possible D gene TRBD2, 5 bases. The CDR3 covers 16 residues. Germline V gives CDR1 SGHDN, CDR2 FVKESK. V was clipped by 3 bases and J by 8 bases, with 20 bases between them. The CDR3 coding sequence is TGTGCCAGCAGCCATTCTAGCAGCTACTATGGAGATGAGCAGTTCTTC. Translation: CASSHSSSYYGDEQFF. Full variable domain (missing parts from reference TRBV14 and TRBJ2-1): EAGVTQFPSHSVIEKGQTVTLRCDPISGHDNLYWYRRVMGKEIKFLLHFVKESKQDESGMPNNRFLAERTGGTYSTLKVQPAELEDSGVYFCASSHSSSYYGDEQFFGPGTRLTVL.

The rearrangement uses TRBV6-5 and TRBJ2-7; 9 positions agree with TRBD2. Germline V lookup: CDR1 MNHEY, CDR2 SVGAGI. CDR3 size: 15 residues. The trim removed 0 bases at V and 2 bases at J, leaving 2 bases unmatched. CDR3 amino acids: CASSYSTSGPYEQYF. The CDR3 DNA is TGTGCCAGCAGTTACTCGACTAGCGGTCCCTACGAGCAGTACTTC.

J is TRBJ2-1 and V is TRBV10-3; 10 positions agree with TRBD2. CDR1 and CDR2 from the germline V gene are ENHRY and SYGVKD. V shed 1 base, J shed 7 bases, and the junction held 13 bases outside the gene matches. The CDR3 covers 18 residues. CDR3 coding DNA: TGTGCCATCAGTGAGTTTGGGGCTAGCGGGAGTGGTCGTAATGAGCAGTTCTTC. The encoded protein is CAISEFGASGSGRNEQFF.

This chain uses TRBV10-1 with TRBJ2-1; TRBD1 matches 8 bases. Trimming cost V 2 bases and J 6 bases; bases outside gene matches: 15. Looked up from germline, CDR1 is WNHNN and CDR2 is SYGVQD (reference sequence). CDR3 size: 18 residues. DNA of the CDR3: TGCGCCAGCAGTGAGGGACCGAAGGACAGGGCTAAATTCAATGAGCAGTTCTTC. Translated, it gives CASSEGPKDRAKFNEQFF.

The chain joins TRBV18 to TRBJ1-2, with TRBD1 identical over 7 bases. The CDR3 covers 14 residues. The germline V gene encodes CDR1 KGHSH and CDR2 LQKENI. With 3 bases clipped from V and 4 bases from J, the junction kept 5 bases outside the gene matches. The CDR3 region is CASSPRGQAYGYTF. The CDR3 nucleotides read TGTGCCAGCTCACCCAGAGGACAGGCCTATGGCTACACCTTC. The complete variable domain, with remaining parts taken from reference TRBV18 and TRBJ1-2, reads NAGVMQNPRHLVRRRGQEARLRCSPMKGHSHVYWYRQLPEEGLKFMVYLQKENIIDESGMPKERFSAEFPKEGPSILRIQQVVRGDSAAYFCASSPRGQAYGYTFGSGTRLTVV.

The genes are TRBV28 and TRBJ1-2; 7 nucleotides align to TRBD1. The CDR3 runs to 14 residues. V lost 3 bases to trimming and J lost 8 bases; unmatched junction nucleotides: 9. Per germline, CDR1 MDHEN and CDR2 SYDVKM. CDR3 DNA: TGTGCCAGCAGTTTCCAGGGGGACGGGAGAGGCTACACCTTC. This codes for CASSFQGDGRGYTF.

V gene TRBV7-8 combines with J gene TRBJ2-1; 11 nucleotides align to TRBD2. V lost 4 bases and J lost 2; bases outside the gene matches: 4. The CDR3 is 16 residues long. The V gene's germline CDR1 is SGHVS and CDR2 FQNEAQ. The CDR3 sequence is CASSSRLAGPYNEQFF. The CDR3 nucleotides are TGTGCCAGCAGCTCTAGACTAGCGGGACCCTACAATGAGCAGTTCTTC.

This chain joins TRBV4-1 and TRBJ2-7; D is perhaps TRBD1 (6 bases). Germline V gene data show CDR1 as MGHRA and CDR2 as YSYEKL. The CDR3 consists of 15 residues. V dropped 4 bases and J dropped 0 bases, with 13 bases sitting between them. CDR3 nucleotides: TGCGCCAGCAGCCCAGACAGGTCGAGCTCCTACGAGCAGTACTTC. Protein sequence: CASSPDRSSSYEQYF.

The chain is built from TRBV7-9 and TRBJ2-2; D is unresolved. V was cut by 6 bases and J by 0 bases, with 8 bases left in between. Germline V CDR1 and CDR2: SEHNR, FQNEAQ (reference sequence). The CDR3 is 14 residues long. The CDR3 DNA sequence: TGTGCCAGCAGTGGCGAGGCGAACACCGGGGAGCTGTTTTTT. This sequence encodes CASSGEANTGELFF.

This chain uses TRBV23-1 with TRBJ2-5, with D possibly being TRBD2 (6 bases). The J call may be mistaken, given a closer DNA end match to TRBJ2-7. TRBV23-1 is classed as an ORF, of uncertain function. The CDR3 extends over 21 amino acids. CDR3: CASSQPAHSGPITVASYEQYF. In DNA form, the CDR3 reads TGCGCCAGCAGTCAGCCGGCGCATAGCGGACCGATCACCGTCGCGAGCTACGAGCAGTACTTC.

The chain uses TRBV6-5 and TRBJ1-1, with no clear D. The V gene lost 3 bases and the J gene lost 5 bases, with 7 bases spanning the gap. The CDR3 runs 12 residues. Per germline, CDR1 MNHEY and CDR2 SVGAGI. The CDR3 loop reads CASSYGRTEAFF. The CDR3 bases are TGTGCCAGCAGTTATGGGCGAACTGAAGCTTTCTTT.

The chain couples TRBV27 to TRBJ2-5; 9 nucleotides line up with TRBD1. V shed 5 bases, J shed 4 bases, and the junction held 8 bases outside the gene matches. This CDR3 spans 15 amino acids. CDR1 and CDR2 from the germline V gene are MNHEY and SMNVEV (reference sequence). The CDR3 protein is CASSKGQGRGETQYF. The CDR3, as DNA: TGTGCCAGCAGTAAAGGACAGGGGAGGGGAGAGACCCAGTACTTC.

A single count supports this clone. The genes are TRBV5-5 and TRBJ2-7; the D gene is possibly TRBD2 (6 bases). The germline V and J ends were trimmed by 5 bases and 1 base, with 22 bases remaining between them. The CDR3 contains 17 residues. Germline values: CDR1 SGHKS, CDR2 YYEKEE (reference sequence). In nucleotides, the CDR3 is TGTGCCAGCAGTTCTGAAAGAGGGACTCAAGTATCCTACGAGCAGTACTTC. Amino acid sequence: CASSSERGTQVSYEQYF.

The chain links TRBV5-1 to TRBJ1-1; D uncertain. V was trimmed by 4 bases and J by 0 bases, leaving 10 bases between them. In germline, CDR1 is SGHRS, CDR2 YFSETQ. The CDR3 consists of 14 residues. For the CDR3, the DNA is TGCGCCAGCAGCCTCAGACTAGTGAACACTGAAGCTTTCTTT. Its protein product is CASSLRLVNTEAFF. The variable domain in full, with the rest retrieved from reference TRBV5-1 and TRBJ1-1, is KAGVTQTPRYLIKTRGQQVTLSCSPISGHRSVSWYQQTPGQGLQFLFEYFSETQRNKGNFPGRFSGRQFSNSRSEMNVSTLELGDSALYLCASSLRLVNTEAFFGQGTRLTVV.

V gene TRBV28 combines with J gene TRBJ2-1; D gene uncertain. The CDR3 sequence is 13 residues long. Germline loops: CDR1 MDHEN, CDR2 SYDVKM. Trimming took 3 bases from V and 2 from J, leaving 5 bases between them. CDR3: CASSLDAYNEQFF. CDR3 nucleotide sequence: TGTGCCAGCAGTTTGGATGCCTACAATGAGCAGTTCTTC.

This chain links TRBV19 with TRBJ1-5; D might be TRBD1 (5 bases). The germline V gene encodes CDR1 LNHDA and CDR2 SQIVND (reference sequence). V was shortened by 8 bases and J by 2 bases, with 16 bases between the two germline ends. The CDR3 spans 15 residues. Written as DNA, the CDR3 is TGTGCCAGTCTCCAGAGGGGTGACGGCAATCAGCCCCAGCATTTT. Its protein is CASLQRGDGNQPQHF.

The rearrangement links TRBV27 to TRBJ2-7, with D perhaps matching TRBD2 (6 bases). Germline assignment: CDR1 MNHEY and CDR2 SMNVEV (reference sequence). The CDR3 spans 13 residues. V lost 10 bases and J lost 0, with 13 bases in between. The CDR3 loop reads CATGRRGSYEQYF. CDR3 nucleotide sequence: TGTGCCACCGGACGGCGGGGCTCCTACGAGCAGTACTTC.

A single count supports this clone. The chain joins TRBV5-6 to TRBJ1-1, with D unclear. Germline V CDR1 and CDR2: SGHDT, YYEEEE. The length of the CDR3 is 17 residues. The V gene lost 0 bases and the J gene lost 2 bases, with 17 bases spanning the gap. The CDR3 bases are TGTGCCAGCAGCTTGGTTCCTCGACTGCGATCTAACACTGAAGCTTTCTTT. This translates into CASSLVPRLRSNTEAFF.

The chain recombines TRBV30 with TRBJ2-5; 14 bases are a match to TRBD2. V was clipped by 0 bases and J by 3 bases; unmatched bases: 0. This CDR3 comprises 15 residues. Germline CDR1 reads GTSNPN; CDR2 reads SVGIG (reference sequence). As DNA, the CDR3 is TGTGCCTGGAGTGTGGGACTAGCGGGAGAAGAGACCCAGTACTTC. Translated, it gives CAWSVGLAGEETQYF.

The rearrangement joins TRBV27 to TRBJ2-1, with 7 nucleotides matching TRBD1. The junction had 13 bases not matched to a gene; V was cut back by 5 bases and J by 9 bases. CDR1 and CDR2 from the germline V gene are MNHEY and SMNVEV (reference sequence). The CDR3 extends over 15 amino acids. CDR3 loop: CASSLNSGGRGEQFF. In DNA, the CDR3 is TGTGCCAGCAGTCTAAATTCAGGGGGTAGAGGTGAGCAGTTCTTC.